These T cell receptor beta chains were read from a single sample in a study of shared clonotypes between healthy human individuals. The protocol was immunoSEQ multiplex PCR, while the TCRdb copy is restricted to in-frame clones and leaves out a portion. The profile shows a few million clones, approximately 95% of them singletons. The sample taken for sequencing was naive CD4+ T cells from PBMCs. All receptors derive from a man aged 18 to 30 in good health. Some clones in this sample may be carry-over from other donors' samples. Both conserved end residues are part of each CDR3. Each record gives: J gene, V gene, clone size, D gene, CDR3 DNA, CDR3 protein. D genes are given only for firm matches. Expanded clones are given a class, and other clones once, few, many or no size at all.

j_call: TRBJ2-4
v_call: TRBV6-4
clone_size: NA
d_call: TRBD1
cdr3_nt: TGTGCCAGCAGGCAGGGGGCGCTGGAAGGACGTCAGTACTTC
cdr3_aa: CASRQGALEGRQYF

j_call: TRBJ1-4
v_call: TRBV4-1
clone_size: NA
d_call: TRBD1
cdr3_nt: TGCGCCAGCAGCCAGGGCTTGACAGGGCAAAATGAAAAACTGTTTTTT
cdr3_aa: CASSQGLTGQNEKLFF

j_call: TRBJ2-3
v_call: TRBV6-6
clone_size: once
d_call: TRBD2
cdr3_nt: TGTGCCAGCAGTTTCGTCCTAGCGGGAGGCCCAGATACGCAGTATTTT
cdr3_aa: CASSFVLAGGPDTQYF

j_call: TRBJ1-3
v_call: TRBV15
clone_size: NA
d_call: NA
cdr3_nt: TGTGCCACCAGCAGAGATCAGCGGTATAACTCTGGAAACACCATATATTTT
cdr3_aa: CATSRDQRYNSGNTIYF

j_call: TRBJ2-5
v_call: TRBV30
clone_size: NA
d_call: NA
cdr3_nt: TGTGCCTGGACCCCCAAAGAGACCCAGTACTTC
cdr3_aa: CAWTPKETQYF

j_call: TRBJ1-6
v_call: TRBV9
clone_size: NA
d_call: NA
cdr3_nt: TGTGCCAGCAGCGGAGAAGGGGGTTCACCCCTCCACTTT
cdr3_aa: CASSGEGGSPLHF

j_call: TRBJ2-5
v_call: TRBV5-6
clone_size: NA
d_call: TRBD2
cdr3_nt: TGTGCCAGCAGGGGACTAGCGGGAGAGGAGACCCAGTACTTC
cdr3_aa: CASRGLAGEETQYF

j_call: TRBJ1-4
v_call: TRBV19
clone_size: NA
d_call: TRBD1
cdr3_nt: TGTGCCAGTAGTAACCTCCTACAGGGGGCAACTAATGAAAAACTGTTTTTT
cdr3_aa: CASSNLLQGATNEKLFF

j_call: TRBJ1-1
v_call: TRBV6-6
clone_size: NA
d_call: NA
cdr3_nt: TGTGCCAGCAGTTACGGCACAAGGGTAGGCACTGAAGCTTTCTTT
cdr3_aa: CASSYGTRVGTEAFF

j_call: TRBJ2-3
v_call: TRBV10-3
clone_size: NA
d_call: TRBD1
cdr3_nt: TGTGCCATCAGGGCAGGGGGCTCTGATACGCAGTATTTT
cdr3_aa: CAIRAGGSDTQYF

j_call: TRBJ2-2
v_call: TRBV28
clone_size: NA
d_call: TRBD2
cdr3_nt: TGTGCCAGCAGTTTCTTAGCGGGAGCCGGGGAGCTGTTTTTT
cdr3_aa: CASSFLAGAGELFF

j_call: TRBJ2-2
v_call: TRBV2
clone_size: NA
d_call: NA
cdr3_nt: TGTGCCAGCAGAGATGGGCGTACAGGGTTCACCGGGGAGCTGTTTTTT
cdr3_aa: CASRDGRTGFTGELFF

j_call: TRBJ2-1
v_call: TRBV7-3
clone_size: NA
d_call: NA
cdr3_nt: TGTGCCAGCAGCTCCTGGGGAGCGAGCACCTACAATGAGCAGTTCTTC
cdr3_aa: CASSSWGASTYNEQFF

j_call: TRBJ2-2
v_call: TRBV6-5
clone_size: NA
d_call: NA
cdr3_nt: TGTGCCAGCCAGGCCTACTCAGGGGCCGGGGAGCTGTTTTTT
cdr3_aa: CASQAYSGAGELFF

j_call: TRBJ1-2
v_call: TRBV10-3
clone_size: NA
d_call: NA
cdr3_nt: TGTGCCATCAGCGACGGGGGGTCGCTTGGCTATGGCTACACCTTC
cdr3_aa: CAISDGGSLGYGYTF

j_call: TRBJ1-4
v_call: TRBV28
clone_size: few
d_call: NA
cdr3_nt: TGTGCCAGCAGTCTCAGGGGTGAAAAACTGTTTTTT
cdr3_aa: CASSLRGEKLFF

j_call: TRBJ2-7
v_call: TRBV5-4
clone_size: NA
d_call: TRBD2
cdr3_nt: TGTGCCAGCAGACCTAGCGGGAGCTACGAGCAGTACTTC
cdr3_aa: CASRPSGSYEQYF

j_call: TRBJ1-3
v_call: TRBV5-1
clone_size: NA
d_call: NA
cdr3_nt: TGCGCCAGCAGCTTTGGATATAGCTCTGGAAACACCATATATTTT
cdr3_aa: CASSFGYSSGNTIYF

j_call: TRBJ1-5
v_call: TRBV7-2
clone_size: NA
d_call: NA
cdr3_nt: TGTGCCAGCAGCTCACGCCGGGAGCAACAGCCCCAGCATTTT
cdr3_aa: CASSSRREQQPQHF

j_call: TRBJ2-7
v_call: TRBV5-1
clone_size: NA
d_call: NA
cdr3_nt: TGCGCCAGCAGGGGGACTTCAAGCTCCTACGAGCAGTACTTC
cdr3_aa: CASRGTSSSYEQYF

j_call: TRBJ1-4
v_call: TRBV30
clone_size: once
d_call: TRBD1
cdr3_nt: TGTGCCTGGAGTGTAGGGACAGGCAGAAATGAAAAACTGTTTTTT
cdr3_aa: CAWSVGTGRNEKLFF

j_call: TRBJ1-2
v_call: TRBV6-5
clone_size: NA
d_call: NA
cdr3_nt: TGTGCCAGCAGTCGGGCCCAGGGATATGGCTACACCTTC
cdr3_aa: CASSRAQGYGYTF

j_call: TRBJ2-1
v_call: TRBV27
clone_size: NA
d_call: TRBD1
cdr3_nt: TGTGCCAGCAGTCTTTTCGGGACAGGGGTGGGAAGGAATGAGCAGTTCTTC
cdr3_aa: CASSLFGTGVGRNEQFF